This entry describes one T cell receptor (beta chain). The data were obtained in a study of blood T cell repertoires in COVID-19. In the study overall: COVID-19 samples collected from the United States, Italy and Spain covered acute and convalescent phases. Sources were T cells, B-cell-depleted T cells, or PBMCs; the material itself was cDNA or gDNA.

In the original workflow: It was from reference gene primer amplification that nucleated cell counts were estimated. Libraries were prepared by immunoSEQ multiplex PCR; TCRdb keeps only in-frame clonotypes and omits some of them. V, J and clone size derive from that table, while D and trimming were established from the DNA sequence. The data hold about 94,000 clones, with about nine tenths observed a single time. The CDR3 spans 15 residues. The trim removed 3 bases at V and 3 bases at J, leaving 1 base unmatched. CDR1 and CDR2 from the germline V gene are SEHNR and FQNEAQ (reference sequence). Material for sequencing was peripheral blood. This clonotype was sampled from a woman aged 80 or over with acute or convalescent COVID-19. The rearrangement uses TRBV7-9 and TRBJ1-4, with 10 positions matching TRBD1. Here the CDR3 reads CASSFDRGPNEKLFF. The CDR3 nucleotides read TGTGCCAGCAGCTTCGACAGGGGGCCTAATGAAAAACTGTTTTTT.